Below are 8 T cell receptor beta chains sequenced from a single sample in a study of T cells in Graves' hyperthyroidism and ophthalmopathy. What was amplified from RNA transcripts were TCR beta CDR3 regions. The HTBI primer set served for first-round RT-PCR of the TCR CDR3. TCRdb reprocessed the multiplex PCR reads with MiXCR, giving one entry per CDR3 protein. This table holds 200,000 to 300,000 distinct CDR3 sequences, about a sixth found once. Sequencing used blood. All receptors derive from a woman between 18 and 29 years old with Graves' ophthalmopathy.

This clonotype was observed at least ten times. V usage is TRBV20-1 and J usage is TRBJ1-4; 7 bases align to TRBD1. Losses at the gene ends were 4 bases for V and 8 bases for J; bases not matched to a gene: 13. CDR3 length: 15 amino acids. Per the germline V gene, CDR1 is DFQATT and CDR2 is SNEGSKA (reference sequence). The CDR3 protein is CSAKDTGAAREKLFF. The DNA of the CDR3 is TGCAGTGCTAAGGACACAGGGGCCGCACGGGAAAAACTGTTTTTT.

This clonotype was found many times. The DNA for the CDR3 is TGTGCCAGCAGTTTACGGGACTATGGCTACACCTTC. It translates to CASSLRDYGYTF. The chain employs TRBV28 and TRBJ1-2; no clear D gene. The CDR3 is 12 residues long. V was trimmed by 2 bases and J by 3 bases, leaving 4 bases between them. Germline lookup yields CDR1 MDHEN and CDR2 SYDVKM.

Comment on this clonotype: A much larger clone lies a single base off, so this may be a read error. The CDR3 DNA follows: TGTGCCAGTAGTGGGACAGGAGCACTTCGTAACTATGGCTACACCTTC. Translating it yields CASSGTGALRNYGYTF. This chain joins TRBV19 and TRBJ1-2; TRBD1 matches 8 bases. The CDR3 loop spans 16 amino acids. V lost 5 bases, J lost 1 base, and 9 bases stayed unmatched. Germline lookup yields CDR1 LNHDA and CDR2 SQIVND (reference sequence).

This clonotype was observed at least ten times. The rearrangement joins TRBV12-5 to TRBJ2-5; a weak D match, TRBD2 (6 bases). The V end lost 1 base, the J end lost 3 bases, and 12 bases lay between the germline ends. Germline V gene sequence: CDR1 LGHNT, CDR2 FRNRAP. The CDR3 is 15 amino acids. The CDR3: CASGLGRDWKETQYF. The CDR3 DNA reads TGTGCTAGTGGTTTGGGCAGGGACTGGAAAGAGACCCAGTACTTC.

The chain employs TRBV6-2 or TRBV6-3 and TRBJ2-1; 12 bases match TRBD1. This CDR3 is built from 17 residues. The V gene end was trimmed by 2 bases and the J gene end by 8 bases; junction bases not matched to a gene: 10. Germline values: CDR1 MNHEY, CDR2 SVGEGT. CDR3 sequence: CASSYSRDRGQSDEQFF. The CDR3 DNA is TGTGCCAGCAGTTACAGCCGGGACAGGGGGCAAAGTGATGAGCAGTTCTTC.

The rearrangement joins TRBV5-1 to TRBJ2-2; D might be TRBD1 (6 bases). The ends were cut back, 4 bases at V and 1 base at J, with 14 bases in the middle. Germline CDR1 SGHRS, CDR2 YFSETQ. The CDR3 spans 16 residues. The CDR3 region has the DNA TGCGCCAGCAGCGAATTGGAACAGGGGAACACCGGGGAGCTGTTTTTT. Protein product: CASSELEQGNTGELFF.

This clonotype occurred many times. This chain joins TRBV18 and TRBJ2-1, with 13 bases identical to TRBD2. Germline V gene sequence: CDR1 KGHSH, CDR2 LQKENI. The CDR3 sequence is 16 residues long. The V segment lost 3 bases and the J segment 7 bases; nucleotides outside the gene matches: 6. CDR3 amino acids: CASSPPRTSGRNEQFF. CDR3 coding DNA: TGTGCCAGCTCACCTCCAAGGACTAGCGGGAGAAATGAGCAGTTCTTC.

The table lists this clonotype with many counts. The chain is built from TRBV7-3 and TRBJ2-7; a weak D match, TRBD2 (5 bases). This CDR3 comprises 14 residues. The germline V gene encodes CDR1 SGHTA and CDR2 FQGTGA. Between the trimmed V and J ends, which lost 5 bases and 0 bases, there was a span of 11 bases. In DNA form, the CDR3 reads TGTGCCAGCAGCCCCCAAAGCGGCTCCTACGAGCAGTACTTC. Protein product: CASSPQSGSYEQYF.